This T cell receptor beta chain is from a study of CD8 T cells in Susac syndrome. This clonotype was seen just once. No antigen is known for it. Broader study findings: The study admitted that it had a relatively small number of individuals in its TCR sequencing and HLA analysis.

Reverse transcription of roughly 0.45 to 1 ug RNA used random hexamers. Across 54 Vbeta and 13 Jbeta, immunoSEQ multiplex PCR amplified TCR beta CDR3. MiXCR, applied by TCRdb to the immunoSEQ multiplex PCR reads, yields one record per CDR3 protein. The sample consists of some 48,000 distinct CDR3 sequences, roughly 92% of them appearing once. The CDR3 totals 17 residues. The ends lost 1 base at V and 3 bases at J; junction bases unmatched: 8. Germline assignment: CDR1 KGHSH and CDR2 LQKENI. Specimen: CD8+ T cells from PBMCs. The clonotype comes from a human donor in good health. This chain joins TRBV18 and TRBJ2-3; TRBD1 matches 9 bases. Here the CDR3 reads CASSPLQGAESTDTQYF. The CDR3 DNA reads as TGTGCCAGCTCACCACTACAGGGGGCAGAGAGTACAGATACGCAGTATTTT.